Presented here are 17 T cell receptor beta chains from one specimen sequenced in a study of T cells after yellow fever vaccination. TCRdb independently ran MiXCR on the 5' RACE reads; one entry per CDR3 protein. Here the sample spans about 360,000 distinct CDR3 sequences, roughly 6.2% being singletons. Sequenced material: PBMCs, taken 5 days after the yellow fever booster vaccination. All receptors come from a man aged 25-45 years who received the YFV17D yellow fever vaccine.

The CDR3 loop reads CASSGTSSQIFTDTQYF. The CDR3 DNA is TGTGCCAGCTCAGGGACTAGCAGCCAGATATTCACAGATACGCAGTATTTT. This chain joins TRBV18 and TRBJ2-3; TRBD2 matches 9 bases. The junction had 11 bases not matched to a gene; V was cut back by 5 bases and J by 2 bases. This CDR3 spans 17 amino acids. Germline CDR1 and CDR2: KGHSH and LQKENI.

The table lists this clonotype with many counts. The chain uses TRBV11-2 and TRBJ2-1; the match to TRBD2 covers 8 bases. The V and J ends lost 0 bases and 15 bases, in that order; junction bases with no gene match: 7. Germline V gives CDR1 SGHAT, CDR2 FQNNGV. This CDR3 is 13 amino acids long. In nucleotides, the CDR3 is TGTGCCAGCAGCTTAGAGTGGAGCGGGGGCAGGTTCTTC. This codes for CASSLEWSGGRFF.

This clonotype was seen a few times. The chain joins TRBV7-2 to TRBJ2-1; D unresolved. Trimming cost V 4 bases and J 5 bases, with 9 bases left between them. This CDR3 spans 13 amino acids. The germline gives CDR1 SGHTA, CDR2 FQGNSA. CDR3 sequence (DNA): TGTGCCAGCAGCTCCGCTAGGGACAATGAGCAGTTCTTC. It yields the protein CASSSARDNEQFF.

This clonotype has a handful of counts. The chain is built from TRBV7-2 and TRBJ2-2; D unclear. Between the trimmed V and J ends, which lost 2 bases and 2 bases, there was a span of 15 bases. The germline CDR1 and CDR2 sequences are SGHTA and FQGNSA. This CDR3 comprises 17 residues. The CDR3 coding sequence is TGTGCCAGCAGCTTATCCCCGGCCCGCCACAACACCGGGGAGCTGTTTTTT. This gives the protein CASSLSPARHNTGELFF.

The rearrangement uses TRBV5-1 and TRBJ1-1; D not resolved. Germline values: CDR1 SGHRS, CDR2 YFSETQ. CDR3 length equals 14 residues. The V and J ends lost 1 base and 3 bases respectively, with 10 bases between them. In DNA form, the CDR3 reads TGCGCCAGCAGCTTGTGCCCCGGGGACACTGAAGCTTTCTTT. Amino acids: CASSLCPGDTEAFF.

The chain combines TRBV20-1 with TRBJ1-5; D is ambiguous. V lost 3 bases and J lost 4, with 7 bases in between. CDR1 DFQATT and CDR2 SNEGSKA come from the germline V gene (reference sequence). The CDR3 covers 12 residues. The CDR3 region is CSARWENQPQHF. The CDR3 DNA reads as TGCAGTGCTAGGTGGGAAAATCAGCCCCAGCATTTT.

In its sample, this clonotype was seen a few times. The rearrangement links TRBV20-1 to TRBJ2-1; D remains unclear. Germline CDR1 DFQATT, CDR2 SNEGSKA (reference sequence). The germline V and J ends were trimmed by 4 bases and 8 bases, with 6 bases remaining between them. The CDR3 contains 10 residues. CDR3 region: CSANRDEQFF. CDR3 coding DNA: TGCAGTGCTAATCGCGATGAGCAGTTCTTC.

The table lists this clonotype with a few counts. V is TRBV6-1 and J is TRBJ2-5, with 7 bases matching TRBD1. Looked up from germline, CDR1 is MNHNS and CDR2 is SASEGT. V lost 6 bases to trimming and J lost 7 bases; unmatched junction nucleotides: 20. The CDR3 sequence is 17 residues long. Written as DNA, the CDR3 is TGTGCCAGCAGCCCGCGCATTGGGACAGAGGCCAAGACGACCCAGTACTTC. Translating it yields CASSPRIGTEAKTTQYF.

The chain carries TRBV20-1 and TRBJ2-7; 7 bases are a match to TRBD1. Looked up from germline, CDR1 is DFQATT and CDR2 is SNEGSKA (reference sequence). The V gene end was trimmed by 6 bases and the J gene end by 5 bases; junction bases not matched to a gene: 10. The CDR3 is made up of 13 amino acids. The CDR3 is CSAEKGAGNEQYF. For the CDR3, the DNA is TGCAGTGCCGAGAAGGGGGCAGGCAACGAGCAGTACTTC.

CDR3 residues: CASSPGTSGSVEVEQFF. For the CDR3, the DNA is TGTGCCAGCAGCCCCGGGACTAGCGGGAGTGTTGAGGTTGAGCAGTTCTTC. The chain links TRBV5-4 to TRBJ2-1, with 14 bases matching TRBD2. With 4 bases clipped from V and 9 bases from J, the junction kept 12 bases outside the gene matches. The V gene's germline CDR1 is SGHNT and CDR2 YYREEE (reference sequence). The CDR3 extends over 17 amino acids.

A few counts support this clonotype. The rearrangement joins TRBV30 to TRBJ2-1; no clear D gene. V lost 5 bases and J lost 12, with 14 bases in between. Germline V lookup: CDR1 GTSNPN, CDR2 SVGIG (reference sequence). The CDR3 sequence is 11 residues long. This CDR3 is CAWSPAAGQFF. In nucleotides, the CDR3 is TGTGCCTGGTCCCCCGCGGCAGGGCAGTTCTTC.

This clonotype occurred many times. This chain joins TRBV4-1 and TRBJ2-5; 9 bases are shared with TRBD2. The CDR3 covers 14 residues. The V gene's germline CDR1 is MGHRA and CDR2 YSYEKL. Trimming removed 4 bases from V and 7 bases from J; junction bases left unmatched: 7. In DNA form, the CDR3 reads TGCGCCAGCAGCCTCATCGAAGCGGGAGGGACCCAGTACTTC. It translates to CASSLIEAGGTQYF.

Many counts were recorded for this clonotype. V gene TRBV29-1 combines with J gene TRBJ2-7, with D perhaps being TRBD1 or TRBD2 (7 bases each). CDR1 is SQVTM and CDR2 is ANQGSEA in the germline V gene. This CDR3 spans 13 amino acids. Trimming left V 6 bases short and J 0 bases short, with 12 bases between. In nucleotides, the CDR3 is TGCAGCGTACAGGGGAGGGTCTCCTACGAGCAGTACTTC. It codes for CSVQGRVSYEQYF.

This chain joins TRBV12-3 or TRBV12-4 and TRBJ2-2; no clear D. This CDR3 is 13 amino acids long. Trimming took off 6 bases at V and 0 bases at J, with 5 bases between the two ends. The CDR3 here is CASRQSNTGELFF. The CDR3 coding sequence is TGTGCCAGCAGACAATCGAACACCGGGGAGCTGTTTTTT.

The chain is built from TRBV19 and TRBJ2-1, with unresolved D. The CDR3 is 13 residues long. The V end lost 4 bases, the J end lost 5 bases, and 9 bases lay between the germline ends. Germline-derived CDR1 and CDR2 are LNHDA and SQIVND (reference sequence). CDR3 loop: CASSKNSDNEQFF. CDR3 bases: TGTGCCAGTAGTAAGAACAGCGACAATGAGCAGTTCTTC.

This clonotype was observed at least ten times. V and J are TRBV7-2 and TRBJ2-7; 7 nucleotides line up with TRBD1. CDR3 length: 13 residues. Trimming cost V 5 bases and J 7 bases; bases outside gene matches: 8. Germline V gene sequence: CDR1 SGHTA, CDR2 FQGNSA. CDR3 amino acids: CASSQTRTGEQYF. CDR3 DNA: TGTGCCAGCAGCCAAACTAGGACAGGAGAGCAGTACTTC. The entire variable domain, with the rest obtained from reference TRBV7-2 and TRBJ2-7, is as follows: GAGVSQSPSNKVTEKGKDVELRCDPISGHTALYWYRQSLGQGLEFLIYFQGNSAPDKSGLPSDRFSAERTGGSVSTLTIQRTQQEDSAVYLCASSQTRTGEQYFGPGTRLTVT.

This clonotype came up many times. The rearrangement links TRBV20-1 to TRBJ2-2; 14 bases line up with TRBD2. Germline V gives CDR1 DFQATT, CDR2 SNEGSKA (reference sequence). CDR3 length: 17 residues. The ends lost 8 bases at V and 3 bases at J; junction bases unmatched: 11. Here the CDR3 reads CSPRGKGLAGDTGELFF. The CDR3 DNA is TGCAGTCCCAGAGGGAAGGGACTAGCGGGGGACACCGGGGAGCTGTTTTTT.